Listed below are T cell receptor beta chains from one sample, sequenced in a study of post-analysis software for immune sequencing data. TCRdb passed the PCR reads through MiXCR, listing each CDR3 protein once. The table shows a few hundred thousand distinct CDR3 sequences, with 35% to 40% occurring only once. What was sequenced was blood. The source of these receptors is a girl aged 10-17 years with multiple sclerosis. The CDR3 runs from the conserved cysteine through the conserved F or W. A D gene is named only where the DNA matches it firmly. Some rows mark clone size as missing; the rest say once, few, many or name a class of expanded clone.

V gene	J gene	clone size	D gene	CDR3 DNA	CDR3 protein
TRBV20-1	TRBJ1-2	once	.	TGCAGTGCTAGACACAGGGTGAGCGGCTACACCTTC	CSARHRVSGYTF
TRBV9	TRBJ1-1	few	.	TGTGCCAGCAGCGTAGGAACAGGGGAAGCTTTCTTT	CASSVGTGEAFF
TRBV7-2	TRBJ1-2	many	.	TGTGCCAGCATCCCGGGCCCCAGCTATGGCTACACCTTC	CASIPGPSYGYTF
TRBV11-2	TRBJ1-6	.	TRBD1	TGTGCCAGCATGGGACAGGGGAATTCACCCCTCCACTTT	CASMGQGNSPLHF
TRBV29-1	TRBJ1-2	.	TRBD1	TGCAGCGTTCCCCGACAGGGGGAGAATGGCTACACCTTC	CSVPRQGENGYTF
TRBV12-3/TRBV12-4	TRBJ1-2	many	.	TGTGCCAGCAGCTTCCTCCTCCGTTCAGACTATGGCTACACCTTC	CASSFLLRSDYGYTF
TRBV7-2	TRBJ2-5	many	TRBD2	TGTGCCAGCAGCTTAGCCGTAGCGGGAGGGCGAGAGACCCAGTACTTC	CASSLAVAGGRETQYF
TRBV6-7	TRBJ1-2	many	.	TGTGCCAGCAGTTACTCGAGGGTAGTTAACTATGGCTACACCTTC	CASSYSRVVNYGYTF
TRBV5-1	TRBJ1-3	.	.	TGCGCCAGCAGCTTGGGGAGCGGCGGTACTGGAAACACCATATATTTT	CASSLGSGGTGNTIYF
TRBV4-1	TRBJ1-6	.	.	TGCGCCAGCAGCCAGGAGGGGGGCTCCTATAATTCACCCCTCCACTTT	CASSQEGGSYNSPLHF
TRBV5-1	TRBJ2-7	.	.	TGCGCCAGCAGCGTGGGGGAGAGCTCCTACGAGCAGTACTTC	CASSVGESSYEQYF
TRBV20-1	TRBJ1-5	many	TRBD1	TGCAGTGCTAGAGCAGGGCAGGGGGGTCAGCCCCAGCATTTT	CSARAGQGGQPQHF
TRBV13	TRBJ2-1	medium-sized	.	TGTGCCAGTGAACATACCCCCTACAATGAGCAGTTCTTC	CASEHTPYNEQFF
TRBV5-1	TRBJ2-5	.	.	TGCGCCAGCAGCTCGGAACAAGAGACCCAGTACTTC	CASSSEQETQYF
TRBV28	TRBJ1-2	.	.	TGTGCCAGCAGGTTAGGGCCCGGGGTGGTTGGCTACACCTTT	CASRLGPGVVGYTF
TRBV29-1	TRBJ2-2	.	.	TGCAGCGTTTCCCCTGCCAGGAACACCGGGGAGCTGTTTTTT	CSVSPARNTGELFF
TRBV5-1	TRBJ2-2	.	TRBD1	TGCGCCAGCAGCTTGGCCCCTGGGACAGGGGGCGCGAACACCGGGGAGCGGTTTTTT	CASSLAPGTGGANTGERFF
TRBV4-2	TRBJ2-7	few	.	TGTGCCAGCAGCCAAGAGTGGGACCCCTACGAGCAGTACTTC	CASSQEWDPYEQYF
TRBV20-1	TRBJ2-3	.	TRBD2	TGCAGTGCTTGCAGGCTAGCGGGAGGGCCGTGTGGAGATACGCAGTATTTT	CSACRLAGGPCGDTQYF
TRBV15	TRBJ1-6	many	TRBD1	TGTGCCACCAGCAGGCCCGGCAGGGGGTATGGTAATTCACCCCTCCACTTT	CATSRPGRGYGNSPLHF
TRBV7-2	TRBJ2-7	few	TRBD2	TGTGCCAGCAGCCATAGCGGGGGCATCTCCTACAATGAGCAGTACTTC	CASSHSGGISYNEQYF
TRBV4-3	TRBJ2-4	.	.	TGCGCCAGCAGCCAAGATCTGGACTTTGGGGAGCAGTACTTC	CASSQDLDFGEQYF
TRBV12-3/TRBV12-4	TRBJ1-1	few	.	TGTGCCAGCAGTTTAAGGAGAGGTTTGGTGAACACTGAAGCTTTCTTT	CASSLRRGLVNTEAFF
TRBV6-6	TRBJ2-6	many	.	TGTGCCAGCAGTTCCTCTAGTACTGGGGCCAACGTCCTGACTTTC	CASSSSSTGANVLTF
TRBV28	TRBJ1-5	.	TRBD1	TGTGCCAGCAGTTCCAACAGGGGACCGGTCAATCAGCCCCAGCATTTT	CASSSNRGPVNQPQHF
TRBV11-2	TRBJ2-5	many	.	TGTGCCAGCAGCCCTCCGAGAACTTTGACGACCCAGTACTTC	CASSPPRTLTTQYF
TRBV20-1	TRBJ2-3	.	.	TGCAGTGCTAGGAGCAGGGGAGGGACGGATACGCAGTATTTT	CSARSRGGTDTQYF
TRBV11-2	TRBJ2-7	many	TRBD2	TGTGCCAGCAGCATGGGGACTAGCGGGAGAGGCTACGAGCAGTACTTC	CASSMGTSGRGYEQYF
TRBV4-1	TRBJ2-2	.	.	TGCGCCAGCAGCCAAGAACTAGAAGGCCCCGGGGGGCTGTTTTTT	CASSQELEGPGGLFF
TRBV7-2	TRBJ2-1	many	TRBD2	TGTGCCAGCAGCCGGACTAGCGGGAGCCACAATGAGCAGTTCTTC	CASSRTSGSHNEQFF
TRBV28	TRBJ2-1	.	TRBD1	TGTGCCAGCGGGCCCCTCCCGGGACAGGGACACAATGAGCAGTTCTTC	CASGPLPGQGHNEQFF
TRBV7-9	TRBJ1-5	many	.	TGTGCCAGCAGCTCCGGCAGATACAATCAGCCCCAGCATTTT	CASSSGRYNQPQHF
TRBV5-1	TRBJ2-3	many	TRBD2	TGCGCCAGCAGCCACTTCATTGCGGGGGGGCGGAGCACAGATACGCAGTATTTT	CASSHFIAGGRSTDTQYF
TRBV7-2	TRBJ2-2	.	TRBD2	TGTGCCAGCATCACTTCGGGAGGGTCCACCGGGGAGCTGTTTTTT	CASITSGGSTGELFF
TRBV2	TRBJ1-6	.	TRBD1	TGTGCCAGCAGGGAACAGGGGAAAAGTTCACCCCTCCACTTT	CASREQGKSSPLHF
TRBV3-1	TRBJ2-7	.	.	TGTGCCAGCAGCCAAGATATGAGCGAGCAGTACTTC	CASSQDMSEQYF
TRBV20-1	TRBJ2-5	.	TRBD2	TGCAGTGCTAGGACTAGCGGGTACCAAGAGACCCAGTACTTC	CSARTSGYQETQYF
TRBV7-9	TRBJ2-1	.	TRBD2	TGTGCCAGCAGCCGAGCGGGAAGGTCCTACAATGAGCAGTTCTTC	CASSRAGRSYNEQFF
TRBV19	TRBJ1-6	.	.	TGTGCCAGTAGCAGGGGAGACTACGGCCACGGCCCCCTCCACTTT	CASSRGDYGHGPLHF
TRBV3-1	TRBJ2-5	many	TRBD2	TGTGCCAGCAGTCGACTAGCGGGAGCCCCCCAAGAGACCCAGTACTTC	CASSRLAGAPQETQYF
TRBV24-1	TRBJ2-1	many	TRBD2	TGTGCCACCAGTGCGCGGGAGGGGGCCCTCTACAATGAGCAGTTCTTC	CATSAREGALYNEQFF
TRBV7-2	TRBJ2-5	.	TRBD2	TGTGCCAGCAGCTTAGCGGGTAGCGGGAGAGAGACCCAGTACTTC	CASSLAGSGRETQYF
TRBV3-1	TRBJ2-5	many	.	TGTGCCAGCAGTACGCCGCATCTGTACCAAGAGACCCAGTACTTC	CASSTPHLYQETQYF
TRBV7-2	TRBJ1-1	many	.	TGTGCCAGCAGCTTATGGTACAGAAAGGGAGTCACTGAAGCTTTCTTT	CASSLWYRKGVTEAFF